Presented here are 10 T cell receptor beta chains from one specimen sequenced in a study of shared clonotypes between healthy human individuals. Measured with immunoSEQ multiplex PCR; TCRdb has only the in-frame clones, and not every one. The data show millions of clones, with around 96% seen just once and roughly 1.1% held by the top ten. CD8 cells regarded as naive lacked CD45RO, were positively chosen for CCR7, and omitted terminally differentiated effector memory CD45RA+ cells. The sequencing input was naive CD8+ T cells sorted from blood. These receptors were taken from a man between 18 and 29 years old in good health.

The chain couples TRBV7-8 to TRBJ2-1; the match to TRBD2 covers 10 bases. V was pared by 5 bases and J by 6 bases, with 10 bases of the junction left unmatched. Germline V gene lookup returns CDR1 SGHVS and CDR2 FQNEAQ. The CDR3 runs 16 residues. CDR3 sequence (DNA): TGTGCCAGCAGCACAACCCTAGCGGGAGACGGCAATGAGCAGTTCTTC. It specifies CASSTTLAGDGNEQFF.

V and J are TRBV4-3 and TRBJ2-2; 11 bases line up with TRBD2. With 0 bases clipped from V and 4 bases from J, the junction kept 10 bases outside the gene matches. CDR3 length equals 19 residues. CDR1 LGHNA and CDR2 YSLEER come from the germline V gene. The CDR3 spells CASSQERLSGTSGTGELFF. DNA for the CDR3: TGCGCCAGCAGCCAAGAAAGATTATCAGGGACTAGCGGCACCGGGGAGCTGTTTTTT.

V usage is TRBV7-9 and J usage is TRBJ1-1; maybe TRBD1 (6 bases). V gave up 2 bases and J gave up 8 bases, with 18 bases separating them. CDR3 length: 15 amino acids. Germline V gene sequence: CDR1 SEHNR, CDR2 FQNEAQ (reference sequence). CDR3 protein: CASSLSPGHTLEAFF. The CDR3 DNA sequence: TGTGCCAGCAGCTTATCCCCGGGACACACCCTGGAAGCTTTCTTT.

The V gene is TRBV6-6, the J gene TRBJ1-4, with 7 bases aligning to TRBD1. Trimming removed 2 bases from V and 6 bases from J; junction bases left unmatched: 6. The CDR3 totals 15 residues. Looked up from germline, CDR1 is MNHNY and CDR2 is SVGAGI (reference sequence). CDR3 nucleotides: TGTGCCAGCAGTTACATCAGGGGGGGCTATGAAAAACTGTTTTTT. This translates into CASSYIRGGYEKLFF.

Points on this clone: Distinct nucleotide sequences in the sample also encode this CDR3. This chain links TRBV7-9 with TRBJ2-1; 11 bases are shared with TRBD1. V gave up 5 bases and J gave up 1 base; unmatched junction bases: 4. Looked up from germline, CDR1 is SEHNR and CDR2 is FQNEAQ (reference sequence). CDR3 length: 16 amino acids. Here the CDR3 reads CASSPGTGGSYNEQFF. The CDR3 coding sequence is TGTGCCAGCAGCCCAGGGACAGGGGGATCCTACAATGAGCAGTTCTTC.

J is TRBJ1-1 and V is TRBV5-6; no clear D gene. Trimming removed 0 bases at V and 0 bases at J, with 9 bases between. CDR3 length: 15 residues. Germline CDR1 is SGHDT and CDR2 is YYEEEE. This CDR3 reads CASSLVVNLNTEAFF. CDR3 in DNA: TGTGCCAGCAGCTTGGTCGTGAACCTGAACACTGAAGCTTTCTTT.

The chain links TRBV5-8 to TRBJ2-2; D tentatively fits TRBD1 or TRBD2 (5 bases each). Germline V gene data show CDR1 as SGHTS and CDR2 as YDEGEE. This CDR3 has 15 amino acids. V lost 3 bases and J lost 3, with 12 bases in between. The CDR3 bases are TGTGCCAGCAGCTCCGGGACGGCGGACACCGGGGAGCTGTTTTTT. It is translated as CASSSGTADTGELFF.

This clone was recorded once. This sequence joins TRBV11-2 and TRBJ2-7; D is uncertain. CDR1 is SGHAT and CDR2 is FQNNGV in the germline V gene. This CDR3 is built from 14 residues. Trimming pared 0 bases from V and 9 bases from J, leaving 15 bases between. DNA for the CDR3: TGTGCCAGCAGCTTAGATCATGGGGAACTTCTGCAGTACTTC. It yields the protein CASSLDHGELLQYF.

This clone was seen only once. The chain employs TRBV2 and TRBJ1-5; D remains ambiguous. This CDR3 is 14 amino acids long. Germline V lookup: CDR1 SNHLY, CDR2 FYNNEI. Between the trimmed V and J ends, which lost 1 base and 0 bases, there was a span of 4 bases. The CDR3 DNA is TGTGCCAGCAGTGAAGGGATTAGCAATCAGCCCCAGCATTTT. Translation gives CASSEGISNQPQHF.

The rearrangement joins TRBV7-9 to TRBJ1-1; D unresolved. CDR1 is SEHNR and CDR2 is FQNEAQ in the germline V gene (reference sequence). This CDR3 is built from 15 residues. Trimming cost V 1 base and J 4 bases, with 13 bases left between them. CDR3 loop: CASSLVGRGSTEAFF. CDR3 coding DNA: TGTGCCAGCAGCTTAGTTGGCAGAGGGAGCACTGAAGCTTTCTTT.